This T cell receptor beta chain emerged from a study of cytomegalovirus exposure and HLA in healthy donors. V gave up 0 bases and J gave up 3 bases; unmatched junction bases: 11. Germline CDR1 is SGHRS and CDR2 is YFSETQ. The CDR3 length is 18 residues. PCR used 60 Vbeta primers and 13 Jbeta primers. Assay used: immunoSEQ multiplex PCR; TCRdb lists only in-frame clones, some missing. The sample's table shows over 100,000 clones. This TCR was recovered from a man aged 25 to 45 in good health and CMV-seronegative. The sample was PBMCs. The chain couples TRBV5-1 to TRBJ2-3, with TRBD2 matching over 9 bases. The DNA of the CDR3 is TGCGCCAGCAGCTTGGTGCTAGCGGGGTCGAGGGGTACAGATACGCAGTATTTT. This translates into CASSLVLAGSRGTDTQYF.